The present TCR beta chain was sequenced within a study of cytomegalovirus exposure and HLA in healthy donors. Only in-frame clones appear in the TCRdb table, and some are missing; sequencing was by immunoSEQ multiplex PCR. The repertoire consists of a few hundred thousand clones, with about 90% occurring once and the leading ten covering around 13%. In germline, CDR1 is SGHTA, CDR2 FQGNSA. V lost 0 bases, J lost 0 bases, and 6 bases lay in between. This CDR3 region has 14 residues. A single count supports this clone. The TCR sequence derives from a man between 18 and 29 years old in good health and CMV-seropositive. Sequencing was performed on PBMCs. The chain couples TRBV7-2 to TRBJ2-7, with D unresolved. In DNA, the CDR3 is TGTGCCAGCAGCTTAGCGGGCCTCTCCTACGAGCAGTACTTC. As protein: CASSLAGLSYEQYF.